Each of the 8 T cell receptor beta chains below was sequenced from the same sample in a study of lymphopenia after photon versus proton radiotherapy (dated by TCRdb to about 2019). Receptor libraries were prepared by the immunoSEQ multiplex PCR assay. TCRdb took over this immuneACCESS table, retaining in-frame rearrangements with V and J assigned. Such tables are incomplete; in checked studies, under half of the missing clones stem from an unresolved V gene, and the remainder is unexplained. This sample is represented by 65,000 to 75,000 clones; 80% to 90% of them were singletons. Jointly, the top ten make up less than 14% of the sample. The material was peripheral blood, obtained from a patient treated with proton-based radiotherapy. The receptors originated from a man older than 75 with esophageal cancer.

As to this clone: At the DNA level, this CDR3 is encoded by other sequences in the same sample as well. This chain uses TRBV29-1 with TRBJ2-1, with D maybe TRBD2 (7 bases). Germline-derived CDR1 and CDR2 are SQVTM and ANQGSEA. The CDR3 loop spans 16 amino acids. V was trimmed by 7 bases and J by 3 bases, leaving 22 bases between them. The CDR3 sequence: CSGMGGGDGDYNEQFF. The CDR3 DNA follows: TGCAGCGGTATGGGGGGGGGCGACGGGGACTACAATGAGCAGTTCTTC.

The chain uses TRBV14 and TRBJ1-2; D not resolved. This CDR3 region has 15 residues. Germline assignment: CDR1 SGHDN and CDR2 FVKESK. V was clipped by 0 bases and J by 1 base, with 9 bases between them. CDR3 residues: CASSQDFGNNYGYTF. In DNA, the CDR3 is TGTGCCAGCAGCCAAGACTTCGGGAATAACTATGGCTACACCTTC.

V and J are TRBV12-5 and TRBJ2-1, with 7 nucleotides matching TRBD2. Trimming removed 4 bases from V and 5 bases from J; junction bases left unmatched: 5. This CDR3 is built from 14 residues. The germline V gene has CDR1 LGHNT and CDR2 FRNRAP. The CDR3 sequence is CASGWQREDNEQFF. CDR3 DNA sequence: TGTGCTAGTGGTTGGCAGCGGGAAGACAATGAGCAGTTCTTC. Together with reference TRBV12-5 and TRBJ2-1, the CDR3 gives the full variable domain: DARVTQTPRHKVTEMGQEVTMRCQPILGHNTVFWYRQTMMQGLELLAYFRNRAPLDDSGMPKDRFSAEMPDATLATLKIQPSEPRDSAVYFCASGWQREDNEQFFGPGTRLTVL.

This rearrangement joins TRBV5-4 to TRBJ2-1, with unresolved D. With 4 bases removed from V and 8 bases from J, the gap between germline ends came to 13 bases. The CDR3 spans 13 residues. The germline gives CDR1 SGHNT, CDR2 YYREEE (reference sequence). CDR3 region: CASSPPQDHEQFF. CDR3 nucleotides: TGTGCCAGCAGCCCCCCCCAGGACCATGAGCAGTTCTTC.

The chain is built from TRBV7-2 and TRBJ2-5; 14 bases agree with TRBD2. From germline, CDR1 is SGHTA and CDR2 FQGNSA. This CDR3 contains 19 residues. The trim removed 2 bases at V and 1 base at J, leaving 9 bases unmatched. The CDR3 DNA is TGTGCCAGCAGCTTAAGGGGTTTGGGACTAGCGGGAGTCCAAGAGACCCAGTACTTC. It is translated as CASSLRGLGLAGVQETQYF.

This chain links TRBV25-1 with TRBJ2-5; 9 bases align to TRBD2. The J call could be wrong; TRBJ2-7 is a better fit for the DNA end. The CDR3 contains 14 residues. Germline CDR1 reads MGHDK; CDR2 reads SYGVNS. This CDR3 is CASSVSGGFYEQYF. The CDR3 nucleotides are TGTGCCAGCAGTGTTAGCGGGGGCTTCTACGAGCAGTACTTC.

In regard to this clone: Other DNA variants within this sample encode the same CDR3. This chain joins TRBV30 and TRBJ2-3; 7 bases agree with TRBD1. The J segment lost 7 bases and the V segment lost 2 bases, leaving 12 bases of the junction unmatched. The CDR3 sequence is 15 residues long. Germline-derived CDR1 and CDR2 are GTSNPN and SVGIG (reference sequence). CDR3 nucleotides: TGTGCCTGGAGTCCCCGACAGGGTTTCACTCATACGCAGTATTTT. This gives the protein CAWSPRQGFTHTQYF.

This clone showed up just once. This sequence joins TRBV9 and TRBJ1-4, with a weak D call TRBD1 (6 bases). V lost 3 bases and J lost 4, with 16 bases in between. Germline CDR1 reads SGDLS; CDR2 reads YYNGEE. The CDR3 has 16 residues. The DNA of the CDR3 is TGTGCCAGCAGCGCAGGGGACGGGAGTTATAATGAAAAACTGTTTTTT. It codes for CASSAGDGSYNEKLFF. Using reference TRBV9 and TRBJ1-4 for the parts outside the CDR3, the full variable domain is DSGVTQTPKHLITATGQRVTLRCSPRSGDLSVYWYQQSLDQGLQFLIQYYNGEERAKGNILERFSAQQFPDLHSELNLSSLELGDSALYFCASSAGDGSYNEKLFFGSGTQLSVL.